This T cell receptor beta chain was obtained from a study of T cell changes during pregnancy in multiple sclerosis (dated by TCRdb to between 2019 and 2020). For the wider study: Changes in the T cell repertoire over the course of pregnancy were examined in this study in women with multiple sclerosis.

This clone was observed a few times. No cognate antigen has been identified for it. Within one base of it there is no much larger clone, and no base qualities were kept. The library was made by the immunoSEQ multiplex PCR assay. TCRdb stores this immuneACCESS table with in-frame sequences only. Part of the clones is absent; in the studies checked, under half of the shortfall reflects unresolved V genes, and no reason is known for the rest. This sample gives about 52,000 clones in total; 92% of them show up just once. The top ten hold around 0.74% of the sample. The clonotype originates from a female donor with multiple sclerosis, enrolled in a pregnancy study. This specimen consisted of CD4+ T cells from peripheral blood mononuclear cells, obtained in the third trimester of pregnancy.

The sequenced DNA is TGCGCCAGCAGCCAAGGGGAGGGGTCCTCAAGGGGCTACACCTTC. Translated, it gives CASSQGEGSSRGYTF. The chain links TRBV4-1 with TRBJ1-2, and the D gene may be TRBD1, 5 bases matching. From its cysteine to its phenylalanine, the CDR3 spans 15 amino acids. Just CDR3 DNA is preserved here, 45 bases in frame from base 1. V loses 1 base, J loses 8 bases, and the germline ends lie 17 bases apart. From a lookup of the germline V gene, CDR1 and CDR2 are MGHRA and YSYEKL.